This TCR beta chain was documented in a study of glioma-infiltrating T cells after dendritic cell vaccination. Across the study: Glioblastoma patients came from Phase I and II dendritic cell vaccination trials. Study findings and constraints: TCR clonality showed no direct relationship with survival.

CDR3 length: 19 residues. Deletions cut 7 bases from V and 0 bases from J, with 26 bases between. The V gene's germline CDR1 is SNHLY and CDR2 FYNNEI. The PCR used 60 V beta and 13 J beta primers. The protocol was immunoSEQ multiplex PCR, while the TCRdb copy is restricted to in-frame clones and leaves out a portion. The sample lists about 64,000 clones; approximately 78% were seen once. Selection required adequate fresh-frozen tumor tissue plus more than two years' survival data. As to this clone: Its antigen is still unknown.

V gene TRBV2 combines with J gene TRBJ2-3; perhaps TRBD2 as D (6 bases). This material consisted of blood, taken before dendritic cell vaccination. This TCR was sampled from a human donor with glioblastoma. DNA of the CDR3: TGTGCCAGCACCGAGGGCAGGATGGGACGGGACTTGAGCACAGATACGCAGTATTTT. It specifies CASTEGRMGRDLSTDTQYF.